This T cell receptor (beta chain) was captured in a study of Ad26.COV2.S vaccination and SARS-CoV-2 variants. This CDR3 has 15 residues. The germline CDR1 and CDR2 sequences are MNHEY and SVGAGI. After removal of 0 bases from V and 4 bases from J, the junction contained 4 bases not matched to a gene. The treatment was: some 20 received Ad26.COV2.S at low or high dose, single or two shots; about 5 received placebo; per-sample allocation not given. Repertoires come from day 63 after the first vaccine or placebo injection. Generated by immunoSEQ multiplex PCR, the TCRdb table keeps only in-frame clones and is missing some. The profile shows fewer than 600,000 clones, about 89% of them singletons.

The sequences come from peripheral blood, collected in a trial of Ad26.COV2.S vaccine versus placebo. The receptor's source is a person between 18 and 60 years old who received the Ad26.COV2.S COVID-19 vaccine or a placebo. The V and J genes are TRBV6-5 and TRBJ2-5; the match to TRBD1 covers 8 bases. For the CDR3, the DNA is TGTGCCAGCAGTTACTCGGACAGGGTGGCAGAGACCCAGTACTTC. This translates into CASSYSDRVAETQYF.